This T cell receptor (beta chain) appears in the sequencing data of a study of PD-1 blockade in classical Hodgkin lymphoma. Assay used: immunoSEQ multiplex PCR; TCRdb lists only in-frame clones, some missing. The data contain 90,000 or so clones, about 77% of them singletons. Time point meaning: cycle 4 day 1 (C4D1), after five to seven weeks of nivolumab. Brentuximab vedotin exposure varied among the patients, all of whom had relapsed after autologous stem cell transplantation. Germline V gene data show CDR1 as ENHRY and CDR2 as SYGVKD. This CDR3 has 14 residues. Deletions cut 7 bases from V and 0 bases from J, with 12 bases between.

The receptor was derived from a human donor with classical Hodgkin lymphoma. The gene calls are TRBV10-3 and TRBJ1-1; D is perhaps TRBD1 (5 bases). The source was peripheral blood mononuclear cells (PBMCs), collected before the fourth cycle of nivolumab. The CDR3 bases are TGTGCCATCAACCGAGGGACGCTGAACACTGAAGCTTTCTTT. It specifies CAINRGTLNTEAFF.